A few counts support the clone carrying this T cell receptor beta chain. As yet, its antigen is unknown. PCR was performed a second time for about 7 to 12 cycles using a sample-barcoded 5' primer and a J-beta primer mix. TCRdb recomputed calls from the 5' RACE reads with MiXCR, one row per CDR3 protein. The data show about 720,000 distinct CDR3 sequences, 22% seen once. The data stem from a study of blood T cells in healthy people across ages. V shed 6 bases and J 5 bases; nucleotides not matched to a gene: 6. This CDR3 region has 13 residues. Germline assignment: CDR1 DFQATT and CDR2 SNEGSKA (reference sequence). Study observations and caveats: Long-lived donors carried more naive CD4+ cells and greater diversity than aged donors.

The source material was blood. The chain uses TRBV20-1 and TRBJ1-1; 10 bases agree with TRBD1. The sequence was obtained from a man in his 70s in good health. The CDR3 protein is CSAVPGQGTEAFF. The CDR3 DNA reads TGCAGTGCGGTACCGGGACAGGGGACTGAAGCTTTCTTT.